Shown below are 14 T cell receptor beta chains from a single sample sequenced in a study of blood T cell repertoires in COVID-19. Produced via immunoSEQ multiplex PCR; TCRdb's table is partial and in-frame only. The sample holds just over 200,000 clones, less than 85% seen once. Sequencing used peripheral blood. The receptors shown here come from a woman aged 70 to 79 with acute or convalescent COVID-19.

Regarding this clone: A read error may account for a junction end that differs from germline. The V gene is TRBV6-2 or TRBV6-3, the J gene TRBJ1-2, with D possibly matching TRBD1 (5 bases). The CDR3 extends over 15 amino acids. CDR1 and CDR2 from the germline V gene are MNHEY and SVGEGT. As DNA, the CDR3 is TGTGCCAGCAGTTACTCGACGGGTACTCCTCCAGGGCTACACTTC. Its protein product is CASSYSTGTPPGLHF.

The V and J genes are TRBV2 and TRBJ2-7, with 8 bases aligning to TRBD1. Germline V gives CDR1 SNHLY, CDR2 FYNNEI. The V and J ends lost 7 bases and 0 bases, in that order; junction bases with no gene match: 11. The CDR3 runs 16 residues. The CDR3 nucleotides are TGTGCCAGCATCCGAGACAGGGGCCAATCCTCCTACGAGCAGTACTTC. Its translation is CASIRDRGQSSYEQYF.

This sequence joins TRBV28 and TRBJ1-4; maybe TRBD1 (5 bases). Trimming shortened V by 6 bases and J by 8 bases, and 7 bases separated the two germline ends. The germline CDR1 and CDR2 sequences are MDHEN and SYDVKM. The CDR3 has 11 amino acids. CDR3 residues: CASSPGEKLFF. The CDR3 DNA follows: TGTGCCAGCAGCCCAGGGGAAAAACTGTTTTTT.

The chain has TRBV27 and TRBJ2-1; 8 bases map to TRBD2. CDR1 and CDR2 (germline): MNHEY, SMNVEV (reference sequence). This CDR3 comprises 14 residues. V lost 8 bases, J lost 5 bases, and 8 bases stayed unmatched. CDR3: CASQAGGLNNEQFF. CDR3 nucleotide sequence: TGTGCCAGCCAGGCGGGAGGACTAAACAATGAGCAGTTCTTC.

This chain uses TRBV5-5 with TRBJ1-6; D gene unclear. V lost 3 bases to trimming and J lost 7 bases, with 14 bases between them. The germline CDR1 and CDR2 sequences are SGHKS and YYEKEE (reference sequence). The CDR3 consists of 15 residues. The CDR3: CASSSTAQANSPLHF. Written as DNA, the CDR3 is TGTGCCAGCAGCTCGACGGCCCAGGCCAATTCACCCCTCCACTTT.

This clone has just one count. The J gene is TRBJ2-2, the V gene TRBV5-5, with 7 bases that match TRBD1. The CDR3 loop spans 15 amino acids. In germline, CDR1 is SGHKS, CDR2 YYEKEE (reference sequence). V dropped 0 bases and J dropped 5; count of bases not matched to a gene: 4. This CDR3 is CASSLDGDRTGELFF. Here the CDR3 DNA reads TGTGCCAGCAGCTTGGACGGGGACAGAACCGGGGAGCTGTTTTTT. The whole variable domain, filled in from reference TRBV5-5 and TRBJ2-2, reads DAGVTQSPTHLIKTRGQQVTLRCSPISGHKSVSWYQQVLGQGPQFIFQYYEKEERGRGNFPDRFSARQFPNYSSELNVNALLLGDSALYLCASSLDGDRTGELFFGEGSRLTVL.

The J gene is TRBJ2-3, the V gene TRBV4-1; TRBD2 might be the D (5 bases). Germline lookup yields CDR1 MGHRA and CDR2 YSYEKL. Trimming took 0 bases from V and 0 from J, leaving 10 bases between them. CDR3 length equals 16 residues. The CDR3 reads CASSQDRTASTDTQYF. The CDR3 coding sequence is TGCGCCAGCAGCCAAGATAGGACTGCTAGCACAGATACGCAGTATTTT.

The sample holds a few counts of this clone. This chain connects TRBV14 to TRBJ1-1, with unresolved D. Germline CDR1 reads SGHDN; CDR2 reads FVKESK. The CDR3 has 15 residues. Between the trimmed V and J ends, which lost 3 bases and 0 bases, there was a span of 11 bases. The CDR3 nucleotides read TGTGCCAGCAGCCAGGCGGACTTCTTGAACACTGAAGCTTTCTTT. It specifies CASSQADFLNTEAFF.

The CDR3 is CSVERGSRGYTF. CDR3 sequence (DNA): TGCAGCGTTGAACGAGGGTCGCGAGGCTACACCTTC. The rearrangement uses TRBV29-1 and TRBJ1-2; no firm D call. Germline V gene sequence: CDR1 SQVTM, CDR2 ANQGSEA. Trimming pared 2 bases from V and 8 bases from J, leaving 12 bases between. The CDR3 runs to 12 residues.

The chain uses TRBV19 and TRBJ1-5; TRBD1 aligns across 10 bases. V shed 7 bases and J 9 bases; nucleotides not matched to a gene: 15. This CDR3 has 16 amino acids. Germline V gene data show CDR1 as LNHDA and CDR2 as SQIVND (reference sequence). The CDR3 region is CASNWGGQGDLWPQHF. The CDR3 nucleotides read TGTGCCAGTAATTGGGGTGGACAGGGGGACCTATGGCCCCAGCATTTT.

This clone was found a few times. V is TRBV5-4 and J is TRBJ1-1; D remains unclear. Trimming pared 7 bases from V and 8 bases from J, leaving 15 bases between. Germline V lookup: CDR1 SGHNT, CDR2 YYREEE (reference sequence). This CDR3 contains 12 residues. The CDR3 region is CASLSIPGEAFF. The CDR3 DNA follows: TGTGCCAGCTTATCAATCCCGGGGGAAGCTTTCTTT.

The chain carries TRBV19 and TRBJ1-3; D gene uncertain. This CDR3 has 13 residues. V gave up 8 bases and J gave up 2 bases, with 10 bases separating them. The germline gives CDR1 LNHDA, CDR2 SQIVND (reference sequence). CDR3 DNA sequence: TGTGCCAGTGCTCGGGTCGCTGGAAACACCATATATTTT. Translated, it gives CASARVAGNTIYF. Full variable domain (remainder filled in from reference TRBV19 and TRBJ1-3): DGGITQSPKYLFRKEGQNVTLSCEQNLNHDAMYWYRQDPGQGLRLIYYSQIVNDFQKGDIAEGYSVSREKKESFPLTVTSAQKNPTAFYLCASARVAGNTIYFGEGSWLTVV.

This chain joins TRBV11-2 and TRBJ2-7; tentative D call: TRBD1 (5 bases). Trimming pared 1 base from V and 1 base from J, leaving 8 bases between. Germline CDR1 is SGHAT and CDR2 is FQNNGV. The length of the CDR3 is 14 residues. CDR3 coding DNA: TGTGCCAGCAGCTTAGCCCAGGGATCCTACGAGCAGTACTTC. This encodes CASSLAQGSYEQYF.

On this clone itself: The conserved phenylalanine or tryptophan is not found at the CDR3 terminus, so this likely reflects a read error. The gene calls are TRBV5-1 and TRBJ1-2; a possible D gene is TRBD1 (6 bases). Trimming left V 4 bases short and J 4 bases short, with 20 bases between. Germline loops: CDR1 SGHRS, CDR2 YFSETQ. The CDR3 extends over 16 amino acids. The CDR3 protein is CASSPSDSLSLYGYTV. The CDR3 DNA sequence: TGCGCCAGCAGCCCTTCGGACAGCCTTTCCCTCTATGGCTACACCGTC.